Sequencing of this T cell receptor (beta chain) was carried out in a study of T cells in Graves' hyperthyroidism and ophthalmopathy. The CDR3 regions of TCR beta were amplified from RNA transcripts. TCR CDR3 regions were first amplified by RT-PCR with HTBI primers. One entry per CDR3 protein results from TCRdb running MiXCR on the multiplex PCR reads. The top ten hold around 44% of the sample, which has about 500,000 distinct CDR3 sequences, 46% seen once. This clonotype was counted only a few times. A patient was excluded if there was uncontrolled infection, other autoimmune disease, pregnancy or lactation. Every diagnosis used clinical symptoms, serum thyroxine and TRAb, thyroid ultrasound and orbital computed tomography. Germline CDR1 and CDR2: ENHRY and SYGVKD. CDR3 length: 12 residues. V was cut by 6 bases and J by 8 bases, with 8 bases left in between.

Material: peripheral blood or thyroid tissue (not recorded which). The V gene is TRBV10-3, the J gene TRBJ1-6; D is uncertain. The source is an adult woman with Graves' disease, either hyperthyroidism or ophthalmopathy (not recorded which). The CDR3 loop is CAIRTWDSPLHF. Here the CDR3 DNA reads TGTGCCATCAGGACGTGGGATTCACCCCTCCACTTT.